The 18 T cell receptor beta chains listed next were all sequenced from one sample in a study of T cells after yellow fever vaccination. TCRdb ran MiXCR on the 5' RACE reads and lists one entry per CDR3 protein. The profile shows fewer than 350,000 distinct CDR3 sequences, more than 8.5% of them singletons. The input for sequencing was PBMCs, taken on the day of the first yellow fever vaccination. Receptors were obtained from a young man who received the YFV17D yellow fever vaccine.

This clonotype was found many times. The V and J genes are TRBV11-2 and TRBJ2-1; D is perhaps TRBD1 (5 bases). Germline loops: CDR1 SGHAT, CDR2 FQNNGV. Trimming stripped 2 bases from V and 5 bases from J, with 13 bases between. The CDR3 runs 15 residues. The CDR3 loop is CASSLRQQINNEQFF. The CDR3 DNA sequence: TGTGCCAGCAGCTTACGACAGCAAATTAACAATGAGCAGTTCTTC.

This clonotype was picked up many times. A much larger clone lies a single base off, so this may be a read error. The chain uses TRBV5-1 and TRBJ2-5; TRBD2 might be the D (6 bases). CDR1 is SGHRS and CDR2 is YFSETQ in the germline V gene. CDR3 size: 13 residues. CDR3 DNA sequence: TGCGCCAGCACCTTGGGGAGGAAAGAGACCCAGTACTTC. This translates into CASTLGRKETQYF.

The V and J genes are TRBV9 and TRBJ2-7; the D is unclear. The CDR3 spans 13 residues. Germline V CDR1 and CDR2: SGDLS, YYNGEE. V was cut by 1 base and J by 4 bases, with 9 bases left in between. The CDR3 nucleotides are TGTGCCAGCAGCGTAACTGGGGAATACGAGCAGTACTTC. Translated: CASSVTGEYEQYF.

The CDR3 loop reads CSANFPLAGGPPTDTQYF. For the CDR3, the DNA is TGCAGTGCTAACTTCCCTCTAGCGGGGGGGCCCCCCACAGATACGCAGTATTTT. This rearrangement joins TRBV20-1 to TRBJ2-3; 12 nucleotides match TRBD2. The CDR3 is 18 amino acids. Germline lookup yields CDR1 DFQATT and CDR2 SNEGSKA (reference sequence). V dropped 4 bases and J dropped 2; count of bases not matched to a gene: 13.

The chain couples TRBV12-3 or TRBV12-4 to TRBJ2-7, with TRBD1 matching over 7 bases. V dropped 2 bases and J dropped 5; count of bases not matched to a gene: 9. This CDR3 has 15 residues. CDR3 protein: CASSLRWQGDHEQYF. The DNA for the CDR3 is TGTGCCAGCAGTTTAAGGTGGCAGGGGGACCACGAGCAGTACTTC.

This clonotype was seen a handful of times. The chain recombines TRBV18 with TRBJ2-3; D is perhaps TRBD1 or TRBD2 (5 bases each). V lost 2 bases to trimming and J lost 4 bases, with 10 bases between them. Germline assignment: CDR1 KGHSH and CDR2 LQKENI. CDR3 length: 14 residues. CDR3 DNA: TGTGCCAGCTCACCAGGGATGGGGGCAGATACGCAGTATTTT. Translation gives CASSPGMGADTQYF.

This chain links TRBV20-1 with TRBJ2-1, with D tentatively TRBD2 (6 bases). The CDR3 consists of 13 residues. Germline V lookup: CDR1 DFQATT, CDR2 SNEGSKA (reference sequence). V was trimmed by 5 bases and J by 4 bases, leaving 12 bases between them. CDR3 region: CSASPGTYNEQFF. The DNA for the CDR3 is TGCAGTGCTTCTCCCGGGACTTACAATGAGCAGTTCTTC.

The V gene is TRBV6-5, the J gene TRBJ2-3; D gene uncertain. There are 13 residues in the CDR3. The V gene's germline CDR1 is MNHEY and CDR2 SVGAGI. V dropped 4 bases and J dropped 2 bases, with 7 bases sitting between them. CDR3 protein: CASSSQVTDTQYF. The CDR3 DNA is TGTGCCAGCAGTTCACAAGTCACAGATACGCAGTATTTT.

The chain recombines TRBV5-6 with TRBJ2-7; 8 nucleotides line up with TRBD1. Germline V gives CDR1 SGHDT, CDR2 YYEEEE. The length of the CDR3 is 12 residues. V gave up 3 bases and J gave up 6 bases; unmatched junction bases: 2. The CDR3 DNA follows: TGTGCCAGCAGCTGGGGGACAGGCGAGCAGTACGTC. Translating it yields CASSWGTGEQYV.

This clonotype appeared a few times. This CDR3 is CASRRGRGRSGGYTF. In nucleotides, the CDR3 is TGTGCCAGCAGGCGGGGGAGAGGGAGGAGTGGCGGCTACACCTTC. This rearrangement joins TRBV27 to TRBJ1-2, with TRBD1 as a possible D gene (5 bases). Germline CDR1 reads MNHEY; CDR2 reads SMNVEV (reference sequence). Trimming stripped 6 bases from V and 8 bases from J, with 22 bases between. The CDR3 spans 15 residues.

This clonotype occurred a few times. The CDR3 is CASSLEGASRQETQYF. The CDR3 DNA reads TGTGCCAGCAGCTTGGAGGGGGCTAGCCGACAAGAGACCCAGTACTTC. The chain uses TRBV5-5 and TRBJ2-5, with 7 bases that match TRBD1. The length of the CDR3 is 16 residues. V was pared by 0 bases and J by 2 bases, with 7 bases of the junction left unmatched. Germline lookup yields CDR1 SGHKS and CDR2 YYEKEE (reference sequence).

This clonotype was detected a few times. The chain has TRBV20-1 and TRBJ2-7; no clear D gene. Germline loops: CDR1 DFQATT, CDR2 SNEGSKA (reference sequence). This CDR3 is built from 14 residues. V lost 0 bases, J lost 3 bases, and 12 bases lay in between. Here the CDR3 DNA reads TGCAGTGCTAGAGAGGCTATAGGCCGCTACGAGCAGTACTTC. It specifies CSAREAIGRYEQYF.

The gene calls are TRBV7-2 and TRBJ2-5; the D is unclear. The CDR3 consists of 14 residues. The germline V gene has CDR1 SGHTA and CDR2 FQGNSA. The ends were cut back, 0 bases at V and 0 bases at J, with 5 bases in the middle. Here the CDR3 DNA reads TGTGCCAGCAGCTTAGCAGCGCACCAAGAGACCCAGTACTTC. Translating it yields CASSLAAHQETQYF. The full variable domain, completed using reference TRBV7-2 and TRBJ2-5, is GAGVSQSPSNKVTEKGKDVELRCDPISGHTALYWYRQSLGQGLEFLIYFQGNSAPDKSGLPSDRFSAERTGGSVSTLTIQRTQQEDSAVYLCASSLAAHQETQYFGPGTRLLVL.

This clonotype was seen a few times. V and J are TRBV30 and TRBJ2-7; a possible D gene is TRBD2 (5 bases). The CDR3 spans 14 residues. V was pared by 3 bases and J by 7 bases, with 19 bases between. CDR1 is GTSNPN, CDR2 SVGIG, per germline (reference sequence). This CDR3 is CAWRTKGTTGEQYF. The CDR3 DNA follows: TGTGCCTGGAGGACAAAGGGTACGACGGGGGAGCAGTACTTC.

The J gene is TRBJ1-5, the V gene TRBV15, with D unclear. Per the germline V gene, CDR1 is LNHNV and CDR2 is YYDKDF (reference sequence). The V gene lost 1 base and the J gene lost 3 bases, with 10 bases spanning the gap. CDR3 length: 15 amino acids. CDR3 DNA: TGTGCCACCAGCAGAGTAAAAACCAACAATCAGCCCCAGCATTTT. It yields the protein CATSRVKTNNQPQHF.

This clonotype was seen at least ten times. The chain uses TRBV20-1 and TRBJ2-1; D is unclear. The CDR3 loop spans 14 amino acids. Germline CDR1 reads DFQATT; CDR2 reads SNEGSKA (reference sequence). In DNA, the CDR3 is TGCAGGGTCCGATGGGGTAGCTCCTACAATGAGCAGTTCTTC. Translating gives CRVRWGSSYNEQFF.

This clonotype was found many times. Written as DNA, the CDR3 is TGTGCCAGCAGTTACACGCTCCCGACAGGGAGCTCCTACAATGAGCAGTTCTTC. This translates into CASSYTLPTGSSYNEQFF. This chain links TRBV6-5 with TRBJ2-1; the match to TRBD1 covers 7 bases. V shed 2 bases and J 0 bases; nucleotides not matched to a gene: 10. The CDR3 loop spans 18 amino acids. Germline CDR1 MNHEY, CDR2 SVGAGI.

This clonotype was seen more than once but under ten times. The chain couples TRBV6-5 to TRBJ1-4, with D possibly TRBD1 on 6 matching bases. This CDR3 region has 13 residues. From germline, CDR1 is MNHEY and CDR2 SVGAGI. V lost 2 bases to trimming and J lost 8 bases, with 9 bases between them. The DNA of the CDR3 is TGTGCCAGCAGTTACGGGGGCGAAGAAAAACTGTTTTTT. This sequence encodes CASSYGGEEKLFF.